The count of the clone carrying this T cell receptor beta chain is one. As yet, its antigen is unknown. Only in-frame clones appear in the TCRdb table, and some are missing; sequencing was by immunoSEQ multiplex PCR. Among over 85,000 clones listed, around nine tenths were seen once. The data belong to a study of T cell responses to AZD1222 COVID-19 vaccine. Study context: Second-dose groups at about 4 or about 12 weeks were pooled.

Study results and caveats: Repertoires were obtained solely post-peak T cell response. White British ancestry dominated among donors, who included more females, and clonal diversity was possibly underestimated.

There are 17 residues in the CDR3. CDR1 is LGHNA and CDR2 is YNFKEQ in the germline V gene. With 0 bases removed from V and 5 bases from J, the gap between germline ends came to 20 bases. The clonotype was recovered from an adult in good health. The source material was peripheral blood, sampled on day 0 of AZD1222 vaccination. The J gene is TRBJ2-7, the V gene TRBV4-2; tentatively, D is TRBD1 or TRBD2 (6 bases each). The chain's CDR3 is CASSQDRSEGGGDEQYF. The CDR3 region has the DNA TGTGCCAGCAGCCAAGATCGCTCAGAGGGGGGCGGGGACGAGCAGTACTTC.